These T cell receptor beta chains were read from a single sample in a study of Ad26.COV2.S vaccination and SARS-CoV-2 variants. Sequenced by immunoSEQ multiplex PCR; TCRdb stores in-frame clones only, minus some. The sample lists hundreds of thousands of clones; around 86% were seen once. The sequences come from peripheral blood, collected in a trial of Ad26.COV2.S vaccine versus placebo. The receptors originated from a person between 18 and 59 years old who received the Ad26.COV2.S COVID-19 vaccine or a placebo. Both conserved end residues are part of each CDR3. Each record gives: J gene, D gene, clone size, V gene, CDR3 protein, CDR3 DNA. The D gene is left open where the match is weak. Size values are once, few and many counts, or a class for expanded clones, and some rows have none.

TRBJ1-5,NA,NA,TRBV4-1,CASSQWGEWGNQPQHF,TGCGCCAGCAGCCAATGGGGGGAATGGGGCAATCAGCCCCAGCATTTT
TRBJ2-1,TRBD2,NA,TRBV5-1,CASSVGGLAVYNEQFF,TGCGCCAGCAGCGTCGGGGGACTAGCGGTCTACAATGAGCAGTTCTTC
TRBJ2-7,NA,NA,TRBV19,CASSIEGRAYEQYF,TGTGCCAGTAGTATAGAAGGCAGGGCCTACGAGCAGTACTTC
TRBJ2-2,TRBD2,NA,TRBV5-1,CASSLDGGSTGELFF,TGCGCCAGCAGCTTGGACGGGGGGAGCACCGGGGAGCTGTTTTTT
TRBJ1-1,NA,NA,TRBV9,CASSVVGVNEAFF,TGTGCCAGCAGCGTAGTGGGGGTAAATGAAGCTTTCTTT
TRBJ2-2,NA,once,TRBV4-1,CASSHAPPIGELFF,TGCGCCAGCAGCCATGCGCCACCCATCGGGGAGCTGTTTTTT
TRBJ2-5,NA,NA,TRBV11-2,CASSLHALGQETQYF,TGTGCCAGCAGCTTACATGCGCTAGGGCAAGAGACCCAGTACTTC
TRBJ2-5,NA,NA,TRBV5-1,CASSFVTLRQETQYF,TGCGCCAGCAGCTTCGTGACACTTCGGCAAGAGACCCAGTACTTC
TRBJ2-1,TRBD1,NA,TRBV19,CASTPGTGKYNEQFF,TGTGCCAGTACCCCGGGGACAGGGAAATACAATGAGCAGTTCTTC
TRBJ2-5,TRBD2,NA,TRBV5-1,CASSLMPTSGGETQYF,TGCGCCAGCAGCTTGATGCCGACTAGCGGGGGCGAGACCCAGTACTTC
TRBJ1-5,NA,NA,TRBV4-2,CASSQDYEVPGIQPQHF,TGTGCCAGCAGCCAAGATTATGAGGTGCCGGGGATCCAGCCCCAGCATTTT
TRBJ2-5,NA,NA,TRBV6-5,CASNQGIKETQYF,TGTGCCAGCAACCAAGGAATAAAAGAGACCCAGTACTTC
TRBJ1-2,TRBD1,NA,TRBV5-1,CASSAGQGDGYTF,TGCGCCAGCAGCGCGGGACAGGGGGATGGCTACACCTTC
TRBJ1-4,TRBD1,NA,TRBV6-1,CASSEVPTGAVFF,TGTGCCAGCAGTGAAGTCCCGACAGGGGCCGTGTTTTTT
TRBJ1-2,NA,once,TRBV6-5,CASSYSGDGYTF,TGTGCCAGCAGTTACTCTGGGGATGGCTACACCTTC
TRBJ2-3,TRBD2,few,TRBV2,CASRAGLALGDTQYF,TGTGCCAGCAGGGCGGGACTAGCTCTGGGAGATACGCAGTATTTT
TRBJ2-1,NA,NA,TRBV18,CASSPLLSSYNEQFF,TGTGCCAGCTCACCCCTATTGAGCTCCTACAATGAGCAGTTCTTC
TRBJ2-1,TRBD2,once,TRBV20-1,CSASPLGGLDNEQFF,TGCAGTGCTAGTCCCCTGGGGGGGTTGGACAATGAGCAGTTCTTC
TRBJ2-2,NA,NA,TRBV2,CASSESQGTGELFF,TGTGCCAGCAGTGAAAGTCAGGGGACCGGGGAGCTGTTTTTT
TRBJ2-1,NA,NA,TRBV4-1,CASSQQQRSDHEQFF,TGCGCCAGCAGCCAACAACAGCGGTCGGACCATGAGCAGTTCTTC
TRBJ1-2,TRBD1,NA,TRBV7-2,CASSLAQTGQGNYGYTF,TGTGCCAGCAGCTTAGCGCAGACGGGACAGGGGAACTATGGCTACACCTTC
TRBJ2-2,TRBD2,NA,TRBV7-9,CASSLGSRGSDGELFF,TGTGCCAGCAGCTTAGGGTCGCGGGGGTCGGACGGGGAGCTGTTTTTT